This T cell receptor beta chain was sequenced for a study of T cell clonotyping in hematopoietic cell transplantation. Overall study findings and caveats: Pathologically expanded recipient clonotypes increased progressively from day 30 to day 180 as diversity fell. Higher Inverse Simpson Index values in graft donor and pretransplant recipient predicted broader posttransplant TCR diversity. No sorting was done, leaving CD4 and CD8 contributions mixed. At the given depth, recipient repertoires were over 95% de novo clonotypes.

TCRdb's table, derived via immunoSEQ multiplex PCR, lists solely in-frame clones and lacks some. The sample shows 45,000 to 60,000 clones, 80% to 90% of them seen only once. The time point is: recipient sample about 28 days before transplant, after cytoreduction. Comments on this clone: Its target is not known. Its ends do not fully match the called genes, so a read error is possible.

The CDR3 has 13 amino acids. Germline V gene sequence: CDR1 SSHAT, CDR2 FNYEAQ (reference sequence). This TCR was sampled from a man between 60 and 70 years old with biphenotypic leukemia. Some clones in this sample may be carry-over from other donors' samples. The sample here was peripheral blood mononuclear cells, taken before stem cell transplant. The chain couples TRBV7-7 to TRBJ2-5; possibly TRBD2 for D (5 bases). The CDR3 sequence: CASSRSGFGAQYF. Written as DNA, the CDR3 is TGTGCTAGCAGCCGCAGCGGATTCGGGGCCCAGTACTTC.